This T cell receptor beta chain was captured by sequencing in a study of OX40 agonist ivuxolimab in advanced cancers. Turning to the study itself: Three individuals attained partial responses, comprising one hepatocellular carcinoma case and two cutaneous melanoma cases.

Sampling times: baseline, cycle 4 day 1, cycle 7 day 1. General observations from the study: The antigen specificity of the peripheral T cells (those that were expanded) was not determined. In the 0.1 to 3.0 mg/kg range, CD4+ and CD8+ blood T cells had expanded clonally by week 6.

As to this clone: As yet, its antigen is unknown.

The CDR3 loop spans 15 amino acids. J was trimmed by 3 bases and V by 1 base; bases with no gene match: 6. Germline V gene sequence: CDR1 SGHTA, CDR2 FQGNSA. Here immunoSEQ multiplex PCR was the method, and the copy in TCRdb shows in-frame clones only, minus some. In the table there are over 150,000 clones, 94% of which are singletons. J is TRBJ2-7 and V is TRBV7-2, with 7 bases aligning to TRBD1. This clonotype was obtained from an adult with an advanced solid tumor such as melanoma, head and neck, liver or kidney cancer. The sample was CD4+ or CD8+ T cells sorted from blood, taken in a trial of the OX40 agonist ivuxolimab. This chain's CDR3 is CASSLETGPVYEQYF. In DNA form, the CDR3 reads TGTGCCAGCAGCTTAGAGACAGGGCCCGTCTACGAGCAGTACTTC.